This T cell receptor (beta chain) was captured by sequencing in a study of CD8 T cells in ankylosing spondylitis. Study results and limitations: In peripheral blood, disease-linked CD8+ clones occurred at relatively low frequencies. Previous work reported some of these motif variants in the synovial fluid and blood of reactive arthritis.

TCRdb independently ran MiXCR on the 5' RACE reads; one entry per CDR3 protein. The sample has about 250,000 distinct CDR3 sequences, under 35% seen once. This clonotype turned up a few times. The antigen remains unidentified. Looked up from germline, CDR1 is SEHNR and CDR2 is FQNEAQ (reference sequence). The germline V and J ends were trimmed by 5 bases and 7 bases, with 20 bases remaining between them. The CDR3 spans 15 residues. The TCR originated in a male donor with ankylosing spondylitis or in good health (not recorded which). This rearrangement joins TRBV7-9 to TRBJ1-2; a weak D match, TRBD1 (6 bases). Material: blood, either unsorted or a sorted T cell fraction (not recorded which). CDR3 protein: CASSETGGGASGYTF. CDR3 bases: TGTGCCAGCAGCGAAACGGGTGGGGGGGCCTCTGGCTACACCTTC.